This T cell receptor (beta chain) was identified in a study of blood T cell repertoires in COVID-19. CDR1 and CDR2 from the germline V gene are SNHLY and FYNNEI. The CDR3 loop spans 15 amino acids. The V gene end was trimmed by 5 bases and the J gene end by 4 bases; junction bases not matched to a gene: 8. TCRdb's copy holds only in-frame clones and misses some; the assay was immunoSEQ multiplex PCR. The table lists about 270,000 clones, over 75% of them singletons, with 15% to 17% in the top ten. Recruits, aged about 18 to 100 years, lived in some 25 US areas. The recovered donors of Cohort 3 showed two negative PCRs, clearance, or symptom resolution.

This receptor was identified in a man aged 18 to 30 who had recovered from COVID-19. The chain carries TRBV2 and TRBJ1-5; 7 bases match TRBD1. The sequenced sample consisted of PBMCs or T cells enriched from blood (not recorded which). The CDR3 reads CASSFRQGRNQPQHF. CDR3 DNA sequence: TGTGCCAGCAGTTTTAGACAGGGTCGGAATCAGCCCCAGCATTTT.